The 21 T cell receptor beta chains presented below share a single source sample, sequenced in a study of cytomegalovirus exposure and HLA in healthy donors (TCRdb year 2017). Libraries were made using the immunoSEQ multiplex PCR assay. For the multiplex PCR, a mixture combining 60 forward primers for TCR Vbeta segments and 13 reverse primers for TCR Jbeta segments was used. TCRdb's version of the immuneACCESS table is confined to in-frame rearrangements and falls short of the full clone set. An unresolved V gene accounts for under half of the shortfall where checked; the remainder is of unknown origin. The table held for this sample gives about 43,000 clones. The top ten hold 1.8% of the sample. Specimen: PBMCs. The receptors derive from a woman in her 30s in good health and CMV-seronegative.

The chain joins TRBV19 to TRBJ1-5, with 7 bases identical to TRBD1. V shed 5 bases and J 2 bases; nucleotides not matched to a gene: 15. Germline CDR1 and CDR2: LNHDA and SQIVND (reference sequence). The CDR3 length is 18 residues. The CDR3 nucleotides are TGTGCCAGTAGTGTTAGACAGGGCCGGAAAATAGGCAATCAGCCCCAGCATTTT. Encoded protein: CASSVRQGRKIGNQPQHF.

CDR3 sequence: CASSPDRGRGYGYTF. The DNA for the CDR3 is TGTGCCAGCTCACCGGACAGGGGAAGGGGATATGGCTACACCTTC. The rearrangement uses TRBV18 and TRBJ1-2; TRBD1 matches at 9 bases. V gave up 3 bases and J gave up 5 bases; unmatched junction bases: 7. Germline values: CDR1 KGHSH, CDR2 LQKENI. The CDR3 length is 15 residues.

The chain couples TRBV4-2 to TRBJ2-7; 9 bases line up with TRBD2. With 0 bases clipped from V and 1 base from J, the junction kept 10 bases outside the gene matches. The CDR3 covers 18 residues. In germline, CDR1 is LGHNA, CDR2 YNFKEQ. CDR3 DNA sequence: TGTGCCAGCAGCCAAGAACTACTAGCGGGTCGCGCGTCCTACGAGCAGTACTTC. Translated: CASSQELLAGRASYEQYF.

The chain combines TRBV4-3 with TRBJ2-7, with TRBD1 identical over 8 bases. With V trimmed by 3 bases and J by 6 bases, 13 bases remained unmatched. The CDR3 has 16 amino acids. The germline CDR1 and CDR2 sequences are LGHNA and YSLEER. CDR3 sequence reads: CASSQTRTGPEVEQYF. DNA of the CDR3: TGCGCCAGCAGCCAGACCAGGACAGGGCCGGAGGTCGAGCAGTACTTC.

The gene calls are TRBV18 and TRBJ1-5, with TRBD1 matching over 7 bases. This CDR3 comprises 15 residues. V gave up 1 base and J gave up 5 bases; unmatched junction bases: 5. Germline V gene sequence: CDR1 KGHSH, CDR2 LQKENI. Here the CDR3 DNA reads TGTGCCAGCTCACCACGGGGACAGTTATATCAGCCCCAGCATTTT. Translating gives CASSPRGQLYQPQHF. Using reference TRBV18 and TRBJ1-5 for the parts outside the CDR3, the full variable domain is NAGVMQNPRHLVRRRGQEARLRCSPMKGHSHVYWYRQLPEEGLKFMVYLQKENIIDESGMPKERFSAEFPKEGPSILRIQQVVRGDSAAYFCASSPRGQLYQPQHFGDGTRLSIL.

The rearrangement joins TRBV30 to TRBJ1-2; 10 nucleotides align to TRBD1. V trimming: 3 bases; J trimming: 8 bases; junction bases outside the gene matches: 9. The CDR3 has 14 amino acids. Germline V gene data show CDR1 as GTSNPN and CDR2 as SVGIG (reference sequence). CDR3 nucleotides: TGTGCCTGGAGGGACAGGGGGGTTCTAGGCGGCTACACCTTC. Amino acids: CAWRDRGVLGGYTF.

This chain uses TRBV4-2 with TRBJ1-2, with a weak D call TRBD1 (5 bases). The V and J ends lost 0 bases and 3 bases respectively, with 14 bases between them. This CDR3 spans 16 amino acids. The V gene's germline CDR1 is LGHNA and CDR2 YNFKEQ. The CDR3 sequence: CASSQDHGRGYYGYTF. The CDR3 bases are TGTGCCAGCAGCCAAGATCATGGGAGGGGCTACTATGGCTACACCTTC.

CDR3 protein: CACLPGTSGRALDTQYF. CDR3 nucleotides: TGTGCCTGCTTACCCGGGACTAGCGGGAGGGCCTTAGATACGCAGTATTTT. The chain has TRBV30 and TRBJ2-3, with 16 bases fitting TRBD2. V shed 6 bases, J shed 5 bases, and the junction held 11 bases outside the gene matches. Germline assignment: CDR1 GTSNPN and CDR2 SVGIG (reference sequence). This CDR3 spans 17 amino acids.

This chain connects TRBV9 to TRBJ1-2; 8 bases are shared with TRBD1. The CDR3 is 15 amino acids. The J segment lost 0 bases and the V segment lost 4 bases, leaving 5 bases of the junction unmatched. Germline V gene sequence: CDR1 SGDLS, CDR2 YYNGEE. The CDR3 DNA reads TGTGCCAGCAGCTATGGACAGGGTCCTAACTATGGCTACACCTTC. Translated: CASSYGQGPNYGYTF.

The chain employs TRBV5-1 and TRBJ2-5; tentative D call: TRBD2 (6 bases). The CDR3 consists of 14 residues. Germline V lookup: CDR1 SGHRS, CDR2 YFSETQ. Deletions cut 4 bases from V and 0 bases from J, with 10 bases between. The CDR3 region has the DNA TGCGCCAGCAGCCGGGGGTGGGACCAAGAGACCCAGTACTTC. This codes for CASSRGWDQETQYF.

V is TRBV7-2 and J is TRBJ1-1, with D possibly matching TRBD1 (5 bases). Trimming removed 7 bases at V and 1 base at J, with 16 bases between. CDR3 size: 15 residues. Looked up from germline, CDR1 is SGHTA and CDR2 is FQGNSA. The CDR3 DNA reads TGTGCCAGCACCCCAGGTTCTACAGGGAACACTGAAGCTTTCTTT. Translating gives CASTPGSTGNTEAFF.

V gene TRBV7-9 combines with J gene TRBJ1-1; no reliable D call. V lost 6 bases and J 5 bases, leaving 13 bases between the germline ends. From germline, CDR1 is SEHNR and CDR2 FQNEAQ (reference sequence). The CDR3 is 13 residues long. This CDR3 reads CASRRYEGTEAFF. The CDR3 coding sequence is TGTGCCAGCAGACGTTATGAGGGTACTGAAGCTTTCTTT.

The CDR3, as DNA: TGTGCCAGCAGAGCCGTTGCAGGGGCTGCCGAGCAGTACTTC. Translation gives CASRAVAGAAEQYF. The chain joins TRBV6-1 to TRBJ2-7; tentative D call: TRBD1 (6 bases). V was cut by 6 bases and J by 6 bases, with 18 bases left in between. Germline lookup yields CDR1 MNHNS and CDR2 SASEGT. The CDR3 is made up of 14 amino acids.

The CDR3 sequence: CASSRDTPYEQYF. The CDR3 bases are TGTGCCAGCAGTAGGGACACCCCCTACGAGCAGTACTTC. The chain employs TRBV28 and TRBJ2-7, with D possibly matching TRBD1 (6 bases). Germline V lookup: CDR1 MDHEN, CDR2 SYDVKM. Trimming pared 5 bases from V and 2 bases from J, leaving 10 bases between. The CDR3 extends over 13 amino acids.

The chain uses TRBV30 and TRBJ1-5; D call uncertain. CDR1 is GTSNPN, CDR2 SVGIG, per germline (reference sequence). With 0 bases removed from V and 4 bases from J, the gap between germline ends came to 7 bases. CDR3 length equals 13 residues. The CDR3 is CAWSVNSNQPQHF. In nucleotides, the CDR3 is TGTGCCTGGAGTGTAAACAGTAATCAGCCCCAGCATTTT.

The chain carries TRBV10-3 and TRBJ2-1; 8 bases line up with TRBD1. The germline CDR1 and CDR2 sequences are ENHRY and SYGVKD. The CDR3 consists of 12 residues. J lost 5 bases, V lost 10 bases, and 4 bases had no gene match. In DNA form, the CDR3 reads TGTGCCACTGGACAGGGAGACAATGAGCAGTTCTTC. Its translation is CATGQGDNEQFF.

V usage is TRBV15 and J usage is TRBJ2-7, with 11 positions matching TRBD1. Germline-derived CDR1 and CDR2 are LNHNV and YYDKDF (reference sequence). This CDR3 spans 14 amino acids. V shed 7 bases, J shed 5 bases, and the junction held 7 bases outside the gene matches. CDR3 protein: CATTRDRGAHEQYF. CDR3 DNA: TGTGCCACCACCCGGGACAGGGGGGCCCACGAGCAGTACTTC. Looking up the rest from reference TRBV15 and TRBJ2-7 gives the full variable domain: DAMVIQNPRYQVTQFGKPVTLSCSQTLNHNVMYWYQQKSSQAPKLLFHYYDKDFNNEADTPDNFQSRRPNTSFCFLDIRSPGLGDTAMYLCATTRDRGAHEQYFGPGTRLTVT.

The chain has TRBV15 and TRBJ2-7; 8 bases agree with TRBD2. V was clipped by 6 bases and J by 3 bases; unmatched bases: 7. Germline assignment: CDR1 LNHNV and CDR2 YYDKDF (reference sequence). This CDR3 is built from 14 residues. In DNA form, the CDR3 reads TGTGCCACCAGGGGAACCGGGAGGGTCTACGAGCAGTACTTC. It translates to CATRGTGRVYEQYF. The full variable domain, with the rest looked up from reference TRBV15 and TRBJ2-7, is DAMVIQNPRYQVTQFGKPVTLSCSQTLNHNVMYWYQQKSSQAPKLLFHYYDKDFNNEADTPDNFQSRRPNTSFCFLDIRSPGLGDTAMYLCATRGTGRVYEQYFGPGTRLTVT.

The V gene is TRBV5-1, the J gene TRBJ2-3; weak D call: TRBD2 (6 bases). The V end lost 4 bases, the J end lost 5 bases, and 17 bases lay between the germline ends. CDR1 and CDR2 (germline): SGHRS, YFSETQ. This CDR3 is 15 amino acids long. The CDR3 protein is CASSAVAGLIDTQYF. The CDR3 region has the DNA TGCGCCAGCAGCGCGGTGGCGGGACTGATAGATACGCAGTATTTT.

The chain carries TRBV30 and TRBJ1-1; D call uncertain. The CDR3 spans 14 residues. Germline CDR1 GTSNPN, CDR2 SVGIG (reference sequence). V was shortened by 0 bases and J by 4 bases, with 12 bases between the two germline ends. CDR3 in DNA: TGTGCCTGGAGTGTGGTATCCGGGTTCACTGAAGCTTTCTTT. As protein: CAWSVVSGFTEAFF. The entire variable domain, with the rest obtained from reference TRBV30 and TRBJ1-1, is as follows: SQTIHQWPATLVQPVGSPLSLECTVEGTSNPNLYWYRQAAGRGLQLLFYSVGIGQISSEVPQNLSASRPQDRQFILSSKKLLLSDSGFYLCAWSVVSGFTEAFFGQGTRLTVV.

The chain joins TRBV28 to TRBJ2-7, with D unresolved. The V and J ends lost 5 bases and 4 bases respectively, with 3 bases between them. Germline CDR1 reads MDHEN; CDR2 reads SYDVKM. This CDR3 contains 10 residues. The CDR3 DNA is TGTGCCAGCAGTCGGTACGAGCAGTACTTC. The encoded protein is CASSRYEQYF.